The 6 T cell receptor beta chains presented below share a single source sample, sequenced in a study of shared clonotypes between healthy human individuals. Generated by immunoSEQ multiplex PCR, the TCRdb table keeps only in-frame clones and is missing some. The sample lists about 520,000 clones; about 96% were seen once. The sequenced material came from naive CD4+ T cells sorted from blood. Subset specified: CD45RA+ positively selected. All receptors come from a woman aged 25 to 39 in good health.

The chain couples TRBV28 to TRBJ2-3; D tentatively reads TRBD1 or TRBD2 (6 bases each). This CDR3 has 15 residues. The germline V gene encodes CDR1 MDHEN and CDR2 SYDVKM. Deletions cut 3 bases from V and 1 base from J, with 11 bases between. CDR3 sequence (DNA): TGTGCCAGCAGTTTGGAGGGGGTTGGCACAGATACGCAGTATTTT. Translating it yields CASSLEGVGTDTQYF.

This chain uses TRBV5-1 with TRBJ2-7, with D perhaps TRBD2 (5 bases). V lost 2 bases and J lost 3, with 18 bases in between. The CDR3 loop spans 16 amino acids. Germline CDR1 is SGHRS and CDR2 is YFSETQ. The CDR3 loop reads CASSFTLTGKGYEQYF. As DNA, the CDR3 is TGCGCCAGCAGCTTCACCCTTACGGGGAAAGGCTACGAGCAGTACTTC. Combining the CDR3 with reference TRBV5-1 and TRBJ2-7 gives the whole variable domain KAGVTQTPRYLIKTRGQQVTLSCSPISGHRSVSWYQQTPGQGLQFLFEYFSETQRNKGNFPGRFSGRQFSNSRSEMNVSTLELGDSALYLCASSFTLTGKGYEQYFGPGTRLTVT.

This clone was picked up a small number of times. The V and J genes are TRBV18 and TRBJ1-5; no definite D call. There are 13 residues in the CDR3. Germline V gene sequence: CDR1 KGHSH, CDR2 LQKENI. Trimming took 3 bases from V and 1 from J, leaving 4 bases between them. The CDR3 region has the DNA TGTGCCAGCTCACCCTCAAGCAATCAGCCCCAGCATTTT. This encodes CASSPSSNQPQHF.

The J gene is TRBJ2-7, the V gene TRBV11-3; a possible D gene is TRBD1 (5 bases). The V end was cut by 8 bases, the J end by 0 bases, with 14 bases between. Looked up from germline, CDR1 is SGHNT and CDR2 is YENEEA. CDR3 length: 14 amino acids. CDR3 sequence reads: CASPGFEGSYEQYF. CDR3 in DNA: TGTGCCAGCCCAGGGTTTGAAGGCTCCTACGAGCAGTACTTC.

The chain recombines TRBV7-3 with TRBJ1-1, with D uncertain. The CDR3 spans 14 residues. Germline-derived CDR1 and CDR2 are SGHTA and FQGTGA. The V gene lost 2 bases and the J gene lost 9 bases, with 16 bases spanning the gap. The CDR3 sequence: CASSLSGEAAKAFF. Written as DNA, the CDR3 is TGTGCCAGCAGCTTATCCGGGGAGGCCGCTAAAGCTTTCTTT.

This chain joins TRBV25-1 and TRBJ1-4; no definite D call. The CDR3 has 12 amino acids. V was pared by 4 bases and J by 13 bases, with 13 bases between. Germline-derived CDR1 and CDR2 are MGHDK and SYGVNS. The CDR3 loop is CASSGVTGRLFF. DNA of the CDR3: TGTGCCAGCAGTGGGGTTACGGGCAGACTGTTTTTT.